Reported below is one T cell receptor (beta chain). Its recognized antigen is unknown. Base qualities are missing; no much larger clone stands one base away. This entry belongs to a study of shared clonotypes between healthy human individuals (dated by TCRdb to about 2020). For context, the study as a whole: The cohort comprised a couple of women and three men aged 18 to 49 years. Libraries were prepared and TCR repertoires were sequenced by different laboratories using diverse techniques, in order to increase sequencing depth and limit assay-specific biases. To estimate repertoire size and how much clonotypes are shared between individuals, the study performed deep sequencing of blood TCR repertoires from about five healthy adults. Each donor's leukapheresis produced roughly between about 0.9 and 9.5 billion PBMCs. Findings and caveats that apply to the study as a whole: The genetic and exposure-history diversity represented was limited by the small number of donors. Only blood was sampled, and tissue TCR repertoires likely differ from those in blood. Pairwise subsampling indicated that sequencing depth was expected to affect the degree of clonotype sharing among donors.

Using the deep immunoSEQ assay, TCR CDR3 regions were amplified from genomic DNA by multiplex PCR. Genomic DNA extracted from each cell subset was distributed evenly over all wells of several immunoSEQ 96-well plates, and each plate served as one replicate. For unsorted PBMC, each replicate PCR was loaded with 250 to 300 ng genomic DNA, equivalent to 25,000 to 35,000 T cell genomes. Unsorted PBMC genomic DNA was sequenced across ten immunoSEQ deep assay plates. Purified libraries were quantified with a Qubit 3.0 fluorometer, sized on a Bioanalyzer 2100, and re-quantified with the KAPA Library Quantification kit. Each immunoSEQ 96-well plate was sequenced on its own single-read 150-cycle Illumina NextSeq 550 flow cell. Per the authors' processing: Because the immunoSEQ output held only junctional sequences and lacked quality scores, the filtering could not match the filtering applied to full-length reads. Sequences were annotated with PyIR, a Python wrapper for IgBLAST v1.9, and V/J genes and CDR3 were assigned using IMGT germline references. Reads were filtered out if the reads had weak V/J assignments (E-value above 1e-6), no CDR3, stop codons, out-of-frame junctions, or ambiguous translated residues. V3J clonotypes were defined by identical inferred V gene, J gene, and CDR3 amino acid sequence. The percentage overlap between two repertoires was calculated by dividing the number of shared unique clonotypes by the size of the smaller repertoire. Three approaches were used to assess repertoire richness: RTK rarefaction, the Chao1 estimator, and Recon v2.1 estimates of unobserved clonotypes. As stored in TCRdb, this immuneACCESS dataset retains in-frame rearrangements with V and J assigned. A fraction of the clones does not appear; measured against another copy, unresolved V genes explain less than half of the discrepancy, and the remainder lacks a known reason. That table furnishes V, J and clone size, whereas the DNA furnished D and trimming. For this sample the table gives around 450,000 clones, of which about 85% were detected only once. Less than 15% of the sample lies in the top ten.

Healthy HIV-negative adults with no recently reported acute infections or vaccinations were included as donors. All donors were Caucasian adults living in Nashville, Tennessee, USA. For unsorted samples, 90 million to 95 million PBMCs were counted, and genomic DNA was extracted using the QIAamp DNA Blood Mini kit. After blood collection by leukapheresis, PBMCs were isolated using Ficoll-Histopaque density gradient centrifugation and then cryopreserved in the vapor phase of liquid nitrogen. CDR1 and CDR2, per the germline V gene (reference sequence), are SEHNR and FQNEAQ. Taken from cysteine to phenylalanine, the CDR3 has 15 residues. Only CDR3 DNA remains: 45 bases, in frame from the first base. V is shortened by 1 base, J by 6 bases, and the region joining them spans 12 bases.

Material: PBMCs. The receptor was isolated from a middle-aged woman in good health. Some clones in this sample may be carry-over from other donors' samples. The chain couples TRBV7-9 to TRBJ2-2; TRBD1 is a possible D gene, resting on 5 matching bases. The CDR3 protein sequence reads: CASSLGSLGAGELFF. The sequenced DNA is TGTGCCAGCAGCTTAGGATCCTTAGGGGCCGGGGAGCTGTTTTTT. Beyond the CDR3, the reference TRBV7-9 and TRBJ2-2 genes provide the residues; the full variable domain reads: DTGVSQNPRHKITKRGQNVTFRCDPISEHNRLYWYRQTLGQGPEFLTYFQNEAQLEKSRLLSDRFSAERPKGSFSTLEIQRTEQGDSAMYLCASSLGSLGAGELFFGEGSRLTVL.